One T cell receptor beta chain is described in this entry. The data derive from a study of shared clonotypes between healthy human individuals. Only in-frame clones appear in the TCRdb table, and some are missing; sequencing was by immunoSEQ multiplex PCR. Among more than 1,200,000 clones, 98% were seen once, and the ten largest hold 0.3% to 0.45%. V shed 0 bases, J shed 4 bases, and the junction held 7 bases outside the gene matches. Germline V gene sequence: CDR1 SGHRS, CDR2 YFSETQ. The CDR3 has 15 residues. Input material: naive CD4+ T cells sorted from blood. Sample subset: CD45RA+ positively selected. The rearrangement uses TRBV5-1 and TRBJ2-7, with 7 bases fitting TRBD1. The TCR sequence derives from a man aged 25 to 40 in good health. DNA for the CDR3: TGCGCCAGCAGCTTGGACCGACAGGGCGCGTACGAGCAGTACTTC. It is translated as CASSLDRQGAYEQYF.